This T cell receptor beta chain came from a study of chemoradiotherapy in HPV16-positive cancers. Whole-study context: Two HPV16-positive patients' cells yielded candidate HPV-specific clones and common motifs.

Broader study findings: For HPV16-positive patients, expanding HPV-responsive T cells associated with longer recurrence-free survival. Non-HPV-specific T cells did not expand in tumors during treatment, whereas candidate HPV-specific clones and E7-related motifs did. The functional HPV-specific definition rests on just two HPV16-positive patients.

Measured with immunoSEQ multiplex PCR; TCRdb has only the in-frame clones, and not every one. The repertoire includes some 7,000 clones, about 89% of them detected once, and less than 4% sits in the top ten. Germline V gene data show CDR1 as LGHNT and CDR2 as FRNRAP. V was cut by 6 bases and J by 7 bases, with 25 bases left in between. The CDR3 length is 18 residues. This clone was recorded once. Its specificity is unknown. This TCR derives from a human donor with HPV-associated anogenital cancer. This sequence joins TRBV12-5 and TRBJ1-6; tentative D call: TRBD1 (6 bases). This specimen was acquired from a patient who underwent chemoradiotherapy. The chain's CDR3 is CASGSNRVGGARNSPLHF. The CDR3 DNA is TGTGCTAGTGGCTCCAATAGGGTTGGGGGGGCGCGGAATTCACCCCTCCACTTT.